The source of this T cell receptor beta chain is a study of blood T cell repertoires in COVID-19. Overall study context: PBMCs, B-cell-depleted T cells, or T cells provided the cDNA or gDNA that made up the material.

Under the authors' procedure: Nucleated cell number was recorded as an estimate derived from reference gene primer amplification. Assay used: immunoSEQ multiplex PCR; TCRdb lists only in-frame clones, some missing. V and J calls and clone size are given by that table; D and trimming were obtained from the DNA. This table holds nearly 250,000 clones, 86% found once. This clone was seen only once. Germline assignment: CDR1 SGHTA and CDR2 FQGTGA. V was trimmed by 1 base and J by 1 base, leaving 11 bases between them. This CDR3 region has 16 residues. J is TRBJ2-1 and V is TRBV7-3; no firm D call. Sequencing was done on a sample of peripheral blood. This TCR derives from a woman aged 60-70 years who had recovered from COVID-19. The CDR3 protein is CASSLSGPRSYNEQFF. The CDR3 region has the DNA TGTGCCAGCAGCTTAAGTGGTCCTCGGTCCTACAATGAGCAGTTCTTC.